Described below is a single T cell receptor (beta chain) sequence and its context. Its cognate antigen is unknown. These data come from a study of T-cell memory formation after mild COVID-19. For the study at large: Largely, the TCR clusters proved donor specific.

TCRdb recomputed calls from the 5' RACE reads with MiXCR, one row per CDR3 protein. This table holds approximately 500,000 distinct CDR3 sequences, about 23% found once. Overall study results and limits: CD4+ bias marked clones expanding day 15 to 37, unlike balanced contracting clones. SARS-CoV-2 specificity was not confirmed for second-wave clones peaking on day 37.

The V and J ends lost 2 bases and 1 base respectively, with 10 bases between them. Germline V gene lookup returns CDR1 MGHRA and CDR2 YSYEKL. This CDR3 spans 15 amino acids. The sample comprised PBMCs or a T cell subset sorted from them (not recorded which). This receptor was identified in an adult woman who had mild COVID-19 (a few samples of this study predate the infection). Cell type and time point are not known. The chain joins TRBV4-1 to TRBJ2-3; D might be TRBD1 (6 bases). The CDR3 reads CASSQYSGGTDTQYF. CDR3 in DNA: TGCGCCAGCAGCCAATACTCAGGGGGCACAGATACGCAGTATTTT.